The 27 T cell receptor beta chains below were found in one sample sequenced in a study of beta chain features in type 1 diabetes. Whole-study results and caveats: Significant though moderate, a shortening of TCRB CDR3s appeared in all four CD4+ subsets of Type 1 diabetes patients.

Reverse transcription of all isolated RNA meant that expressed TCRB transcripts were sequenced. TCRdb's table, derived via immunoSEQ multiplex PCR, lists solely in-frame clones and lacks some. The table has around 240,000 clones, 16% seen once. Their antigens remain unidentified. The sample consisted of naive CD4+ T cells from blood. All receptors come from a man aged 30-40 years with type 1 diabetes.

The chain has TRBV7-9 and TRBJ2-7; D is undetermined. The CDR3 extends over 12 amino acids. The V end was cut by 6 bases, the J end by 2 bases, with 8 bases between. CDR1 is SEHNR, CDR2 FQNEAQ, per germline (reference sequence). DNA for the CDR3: TGTGCCAGCAGTCCAGCACCCTACGAGCAGTACTTC. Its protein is CASSPAPYEQYF.

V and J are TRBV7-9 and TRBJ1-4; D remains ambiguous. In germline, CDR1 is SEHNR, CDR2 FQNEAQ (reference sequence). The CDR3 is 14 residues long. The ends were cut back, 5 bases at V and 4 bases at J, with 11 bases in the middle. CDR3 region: CASSLVNNNEKLFF. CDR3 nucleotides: TGTGCCAGCAGCCTGGTTAATAATAATGAAAAACTGTTTTTT.

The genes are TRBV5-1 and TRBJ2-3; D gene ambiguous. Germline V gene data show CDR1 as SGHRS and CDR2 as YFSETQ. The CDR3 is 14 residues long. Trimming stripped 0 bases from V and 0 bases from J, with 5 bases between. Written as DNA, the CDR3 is TGCGCCAGCAGCTTGGAGGTCAGCACAGATACGCAGTATTTT. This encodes CASSLEVSTDTQYF.

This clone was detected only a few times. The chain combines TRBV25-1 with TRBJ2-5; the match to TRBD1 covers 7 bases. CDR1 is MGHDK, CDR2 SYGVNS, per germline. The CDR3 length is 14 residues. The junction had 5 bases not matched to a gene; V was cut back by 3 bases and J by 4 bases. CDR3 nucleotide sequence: TGTGCCAGCAGTGAGGTTGGGACAGTAGAGACCCAGTACTTC. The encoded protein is CASSEVGTVETQYF.

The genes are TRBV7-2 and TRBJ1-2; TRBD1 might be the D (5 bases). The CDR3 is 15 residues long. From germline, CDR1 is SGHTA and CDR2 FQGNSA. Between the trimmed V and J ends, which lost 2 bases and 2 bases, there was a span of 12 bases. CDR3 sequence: CASSLPGVVNYGYTF. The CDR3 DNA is TGTGCCAGCAGCTTACCGGGGGTAGTGAACTATGGCTACACCTTC.

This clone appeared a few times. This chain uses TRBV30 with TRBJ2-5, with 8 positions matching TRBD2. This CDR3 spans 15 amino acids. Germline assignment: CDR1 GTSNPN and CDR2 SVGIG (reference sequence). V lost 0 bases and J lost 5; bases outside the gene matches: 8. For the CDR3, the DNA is TGTGCCTGGAGTGTACGGAGCGGGAGCGGGGAGACCCAGTACTTC. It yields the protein CAWSVRSGSGETQYF.

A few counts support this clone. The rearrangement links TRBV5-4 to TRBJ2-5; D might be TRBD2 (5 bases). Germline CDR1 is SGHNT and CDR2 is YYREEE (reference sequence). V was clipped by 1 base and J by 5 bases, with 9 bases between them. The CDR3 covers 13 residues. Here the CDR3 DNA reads TGTGCCAGCAGCTTGCCCGGGAAGGAGACCCAGTACTTC. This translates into CASSLPGKETQYF.

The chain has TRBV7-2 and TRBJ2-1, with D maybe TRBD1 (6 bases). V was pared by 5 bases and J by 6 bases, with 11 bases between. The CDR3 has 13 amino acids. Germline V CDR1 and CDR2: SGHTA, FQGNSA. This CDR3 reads CASSRGRGNEQFF. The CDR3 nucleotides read TGTGCCAGCAGCCGAGGCAGGGGCAATGAGCAGTTCTTC. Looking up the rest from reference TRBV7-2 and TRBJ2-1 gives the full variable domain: GAGVSQSPSNKVTEKGKDVELRCDPISGHTALYWYRQSLGQGLEFLIYFQGNSAPDKSGLPSDRFSAERTGGSVSTLTIQRTQQEDSAVYLCASSRGRGNEQFFGPGTRLTVL.

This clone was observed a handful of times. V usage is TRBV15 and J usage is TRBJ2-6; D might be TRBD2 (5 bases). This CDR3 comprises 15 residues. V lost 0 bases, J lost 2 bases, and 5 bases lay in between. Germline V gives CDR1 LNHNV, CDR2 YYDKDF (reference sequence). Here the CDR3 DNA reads TGTGCCACCAGCAGAGAGGGAGCTGGGGCCAACGTCCTGACTTTC. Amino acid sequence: CATSREGAGANVLTF.

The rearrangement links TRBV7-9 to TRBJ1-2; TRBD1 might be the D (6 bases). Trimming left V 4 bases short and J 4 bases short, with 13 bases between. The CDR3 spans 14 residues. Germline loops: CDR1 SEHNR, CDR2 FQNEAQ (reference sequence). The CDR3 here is CASSYGQLLYGYTF. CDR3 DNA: TGTGCCAGCAGCTACGGACAGCTACTCTATGGCTACACCTTC.

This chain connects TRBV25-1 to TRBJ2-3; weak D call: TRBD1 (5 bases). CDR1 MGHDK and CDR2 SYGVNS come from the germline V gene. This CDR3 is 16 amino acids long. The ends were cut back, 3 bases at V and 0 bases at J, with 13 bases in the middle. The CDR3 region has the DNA TGTGCCAGCAGTGACTCCCAGGGTCGGAGCACAGATACGCAGTATTTT. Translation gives CASSDSQGRSTDTQYF.

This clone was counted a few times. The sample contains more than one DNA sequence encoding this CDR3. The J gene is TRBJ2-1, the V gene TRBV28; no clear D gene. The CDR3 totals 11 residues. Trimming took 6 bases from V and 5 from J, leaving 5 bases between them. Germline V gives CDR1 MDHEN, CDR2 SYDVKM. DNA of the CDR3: TGTGCCAGCAGCTCAAACAATGAGCAGTTCTTC. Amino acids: CASSSNNEQFF.

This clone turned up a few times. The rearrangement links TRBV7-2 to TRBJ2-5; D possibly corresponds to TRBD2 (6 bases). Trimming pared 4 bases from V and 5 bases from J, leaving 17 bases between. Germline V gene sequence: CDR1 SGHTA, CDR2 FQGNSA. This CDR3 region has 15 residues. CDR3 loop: CASSWAGRPGETQYF. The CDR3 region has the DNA TGTGCCAGCAGCTGGGCGGGACGACCAGGGGAGACCCAGTACTTC.

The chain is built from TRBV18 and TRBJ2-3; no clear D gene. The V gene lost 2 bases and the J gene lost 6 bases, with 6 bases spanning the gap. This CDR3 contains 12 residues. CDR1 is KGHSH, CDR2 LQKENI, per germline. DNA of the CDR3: TGTGCCAGCTCACCAAACCCCGATACGCAGTATTTT. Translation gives CASSPNPDTQYF.

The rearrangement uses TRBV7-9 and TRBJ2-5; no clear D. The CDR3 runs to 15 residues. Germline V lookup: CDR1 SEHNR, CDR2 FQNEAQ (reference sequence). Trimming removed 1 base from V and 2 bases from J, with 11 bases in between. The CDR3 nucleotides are TGTGCCAGCAGCTTAGGAAACAGACTGCAAGAGACCCAGTACTTC. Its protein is CASSLGNRLQETQYF.

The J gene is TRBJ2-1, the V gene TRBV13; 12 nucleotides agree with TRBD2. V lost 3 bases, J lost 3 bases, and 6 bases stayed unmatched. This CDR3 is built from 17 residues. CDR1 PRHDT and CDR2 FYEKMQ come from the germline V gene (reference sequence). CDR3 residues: CASSFRLAGAFYNEQFF. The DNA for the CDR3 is TGTGCCAGCAGCTTTAGACTAGCGGGAGCCTTCTACAATGAGCAGTTCTTC.

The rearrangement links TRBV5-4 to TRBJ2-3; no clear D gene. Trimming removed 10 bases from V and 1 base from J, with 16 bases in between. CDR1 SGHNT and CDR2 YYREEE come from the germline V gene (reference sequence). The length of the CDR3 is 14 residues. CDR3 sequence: CAARRDLGTDTQYF. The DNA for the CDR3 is TGTGCCGCACGGAGAGACCTCGGCACAGATACGCAGTATTTT. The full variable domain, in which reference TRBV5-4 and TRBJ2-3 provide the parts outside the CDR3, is ETGVTQSPTHLIKTRGQQVTLRCSSQSGHNTVSWYQQALGQGPQFIFQYYREEENGRGNFPPRFSGLQFPNYSSELNVNALELDDSALYLCAARRDLGTDTQYFGPGTRLTVL.

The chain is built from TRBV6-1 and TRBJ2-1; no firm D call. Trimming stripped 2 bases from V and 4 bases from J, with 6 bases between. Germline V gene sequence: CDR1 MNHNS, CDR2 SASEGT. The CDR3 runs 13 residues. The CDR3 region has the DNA TGTGCCAGCAGTGAAACAGCTTACAATGAGCAGTTCTTC. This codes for CASSETAYNEQFF.

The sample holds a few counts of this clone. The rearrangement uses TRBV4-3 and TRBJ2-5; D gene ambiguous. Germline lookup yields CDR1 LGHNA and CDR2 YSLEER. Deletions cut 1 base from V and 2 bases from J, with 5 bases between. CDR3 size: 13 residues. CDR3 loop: CASSQGPQETQYF. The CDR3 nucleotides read TGCGCCAGCAGCCAAGGACCACAAGAGACCCAGTACTTC.

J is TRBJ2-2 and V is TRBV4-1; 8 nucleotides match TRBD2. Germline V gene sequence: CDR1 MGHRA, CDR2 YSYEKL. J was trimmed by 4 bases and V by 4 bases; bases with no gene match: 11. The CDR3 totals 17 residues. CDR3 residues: CASSPFLRAGATGELFF. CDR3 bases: TGCGCCAGCAGCCCGTTCCTCCGAGCGGGAGCCACCGGGGAGCTGTTTTTT.

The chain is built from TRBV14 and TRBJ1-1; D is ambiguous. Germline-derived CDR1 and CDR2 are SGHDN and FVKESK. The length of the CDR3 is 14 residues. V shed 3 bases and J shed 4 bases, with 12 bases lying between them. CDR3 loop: CASSQAPGGTEAFF. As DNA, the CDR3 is TGTGCCAGCAGCCAGGCGCCGGGAGGCACTGAAGCTTTCTTT. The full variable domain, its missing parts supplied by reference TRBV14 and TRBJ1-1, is EAGVTQFPSHSVIEKGQTVTLRCDPISGHDNLYWYRRVMGKEIKFLLHFVKESKQDESGMPNNRFLAERTGGTYSTLKVQPAELEDSGVYFCASSQAPGGTEAFFGQGTRLTVV.

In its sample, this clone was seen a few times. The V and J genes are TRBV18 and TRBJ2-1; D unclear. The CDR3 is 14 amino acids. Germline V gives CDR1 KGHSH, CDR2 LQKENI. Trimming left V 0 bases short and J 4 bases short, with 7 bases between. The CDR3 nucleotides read TGTGCCAGCTCACCACCGGTCGGATACAATGAGCAGTTCTTC. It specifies CASSPPVGYNEQFF.

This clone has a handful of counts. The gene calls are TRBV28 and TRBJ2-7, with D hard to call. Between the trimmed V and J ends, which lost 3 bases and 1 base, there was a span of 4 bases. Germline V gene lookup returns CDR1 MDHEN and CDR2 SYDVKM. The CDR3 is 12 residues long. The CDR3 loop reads CASSFRSYEQYF. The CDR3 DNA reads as TGTGCCAGCAGTTTCCGGTCCTACGAGCAGTACTTC. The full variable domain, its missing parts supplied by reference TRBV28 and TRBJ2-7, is DVKVTQSSRYLVKRTGEKVFLECVQDMDHENMFWYRQDPGLGLRLIYFSYDVKMKEKGDIPEGYSVSREKKERFSLILESASTNQTSMYLCASSFRSYEQYFGPGTRLTVT.

The CDR3 region is CASSFLGTDTQYF. CDR3 coding DNA: TGTGCCAGCAGTTTTCTGGGCACAGATACGCAGTATTTT. The chain couples TRBV27 to TRBJ2-3; D is unclear. The CDR3 is made up of 13 amino acids. Germline values: CDR1 MNHEY, CDR2 SMNVEV (reference sequence). V gave up 3 bases and J gave up 1 base, with 5 bases separating them.

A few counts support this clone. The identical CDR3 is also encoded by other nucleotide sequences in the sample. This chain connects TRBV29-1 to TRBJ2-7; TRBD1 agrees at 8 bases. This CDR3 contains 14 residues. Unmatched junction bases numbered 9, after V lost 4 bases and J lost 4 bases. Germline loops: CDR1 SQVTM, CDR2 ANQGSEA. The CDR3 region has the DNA TGCAGCGTTGGGTCACTTCAGGGGGCTTACGAGCAGTACTTC. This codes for CSVGSLQGAYEQYF.

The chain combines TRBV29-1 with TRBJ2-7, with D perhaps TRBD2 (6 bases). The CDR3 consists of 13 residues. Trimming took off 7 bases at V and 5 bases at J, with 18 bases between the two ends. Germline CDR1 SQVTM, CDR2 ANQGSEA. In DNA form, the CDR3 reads TGCAGCGCCGGAGGGATCTACCATAACGAGCAGTACTTC. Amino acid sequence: CSAGGIYHNEQYF.

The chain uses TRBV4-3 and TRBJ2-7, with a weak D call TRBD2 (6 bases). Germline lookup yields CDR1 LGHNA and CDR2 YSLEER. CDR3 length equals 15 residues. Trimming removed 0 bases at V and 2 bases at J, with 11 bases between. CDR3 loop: CASSQDQAGTYEQYF. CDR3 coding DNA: TGCGCCAGCAGCCAAGATCAGGCGGGGACCTACGAGCAGTACTTC.